The rows below give T cell receptor beta chains drawn from one sample of a study of cytomegalovirus exposure and HLA in healthy donors. Method: immunoSEQ multiplex PCR; TCRdb's copy keeps in-frame clones and lacks some. The sample lists about 150,000 clones; 70% to 80% were seen once. Sequenced input: PBMCs. The receptors derive from a man aged 25 to 45 in good health and CMV-seropositive. The conserved cysteine and the conserved F or W are not part of the CDR3 here.

>TRBJ2-5|TRBV6-5
ASSQAGGLETQY
>TRBJ2-3|TRBV6-5
ASNQGRTDTQY
>TRBJ2-5|TRBV5-4
ASSLYAGEPGETQY
>TRBJ1-2|TRBV2
ASSEALQGGGGYT
>TRBJ2-5|TRBV9
ASSAPFSGGTQETQY
>TRBJ2-1|TRBV12-5
ASGLGLAHEQF
>TRBJ1-1|TRBV5-1
ASSTNSGGKPNTEAF
>TRBJ1-1|TRBV19
ASSSDSTYTEAF
>TRBJ2-3|TRBV5-4
ASSLGKGGTDTQY
>TRBJ2-1|TRBV4-3
ASSQATLAVDNEQF
>TRBJ2-7|TRBV5-4
ASSLQTGATRDEQY
>TRBJ2-7|TRBV2
ASSREMGLAGEEQY
>TRBJ1-5|TRBV4-1
ASSPRDISNQPQH
>TRBJ2-5|TRBV15
ATSRGYLGPGKETQY
>TRBJ2-5|TRBV2
ASRGPQGIGETQY
>TRBJ2-5|TRBV15
ATSRDISGGYQEETQY
>TRBJ1-5|TRBV10-3
AISESEGGNQPQH
>TRBJ2-3|TRBV6-1
ASSERREGLGTDTQY
>TRBJ2-1|TRBV30
AWSVLAFSSYNEQF
>TRBJ1-2|TRBV6-1
ASSERGLGNYGYT
>TRBJ2-5|TRBV27
ASSFRDRDQETQY
>TRBJ2-1|TRBV11-2
ASSLDRDHYNEQF
>TRBJ2-5|TRBV4-2
ASSSGTSGGAQETQY
>TRBJ2-3|TRBV7-8
ASSLPQEPTHSRTDTQY
>TRBJ2-7|TRBV7-3
ASSSTPGQGNEQY
>TRBJ1-2|TRBV10-3
AITPGQGQVEINGYT
>TRBJ2-1|TRBV7-3
ASSSDRVGKQF
>TRBJ2-5|TRBV10-1
ASSEGSGGQETQY
>TRBJ2-7|TRBV5-1
ASSPGQSEQY
>TRBJ2-5|TRBV10-1
ASSNRAGETQY
>TRBJ2-6|TRBV4-1
ASSQAGSGANVLT
>TRBJ2-5|TRBV7-2
ASSLLATRRATQY
>TRBJ2-2|TRBV18
ASSGLLNTGELF
>TRBJ1-1|TRBV29-1
SADPGQGTGTEAF
>TRBJ1-5|TRBV10-3
ATSPTGGDQPQH
>TRBJ1-2|TRBV30
AALGRTIYGYT
>TRBJ2-1|TRBV7-7
ASSSGLAGVHEQF
>TRBJ1-1|TRBV10-1
ASSPGLNTEAF
>TRBJ2-3|TRBV6-1
ASRTGRGDTQY
>TRBJ2-1|TRBV19
ASDQAGGPGEQF
>TRBJ1-1|TRBV19
ASNMAPGTEAF
>TRBJ1-3|TRBV5-1
ASSSDRLSGNTIY
>TRBJ2-4|TRBV19
ARSDRVVSKNIQY
>TRBJ2-3|TRBV7-3
ASDSPPSRQGRTDTQY
>TRBJ2-1|TRBV27
ATSGGGYNEQF
>TRBJ2-1|TRBV6-1
ASSPGTGDNEQF
>TRBJ2-2|TRBV5-1
ASSPGTSGITGELF
>TRBJ2-2|TRBV5-4
ASSPPLGRAGTGELF
>TRBJ2-3|TRBV5-8
ASSLRQDYTDTQY
>TRBJ2-3|TRBV29-1
STRVGAGDTQY
>TRBJ1-5|TRBV2
ASSDRYSNQPQH
>TRBJ2-1|TRBV10-3
AISQTSGGANEQF
>TRBJ1-2|TRBV6-6
ASSSRTGHYGYT
>TRBJ1-1|TRBV28
ASSFRTGNTEAF
>TRBJ2-5|TRBV10-3
AINSGLASETQY
>TRBJ2-1|TRBV10-2
ASRASGGANEQF
>TRBJ2-7|TRBV4-1
ASSPLTGTPYEQY
>TRBJ1-1|TRBV23-1
ASPAVPTEAF
>TRBJ2-2|TRBV18
ASSPFKTGQNTGELF